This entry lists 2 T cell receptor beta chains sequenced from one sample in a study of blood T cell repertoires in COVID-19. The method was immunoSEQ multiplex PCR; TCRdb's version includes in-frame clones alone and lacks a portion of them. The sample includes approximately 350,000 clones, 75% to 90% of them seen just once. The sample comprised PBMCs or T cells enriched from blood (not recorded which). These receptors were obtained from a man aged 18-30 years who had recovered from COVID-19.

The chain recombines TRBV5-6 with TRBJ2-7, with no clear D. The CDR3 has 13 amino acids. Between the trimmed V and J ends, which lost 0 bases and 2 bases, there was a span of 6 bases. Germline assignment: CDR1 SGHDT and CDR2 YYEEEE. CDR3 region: CASSLDVAYEQYF. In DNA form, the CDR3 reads TGTGCCAGCAGCTTGGATGTCGCCTACGAGCAGTACTTC.

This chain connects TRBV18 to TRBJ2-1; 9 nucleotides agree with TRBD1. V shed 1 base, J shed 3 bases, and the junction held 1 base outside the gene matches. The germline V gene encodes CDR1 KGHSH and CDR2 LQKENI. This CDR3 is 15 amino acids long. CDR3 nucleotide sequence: TGTGCCAGCTCACCACAGGGACAGGGCTACAATGAGCAGTTCTTC. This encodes CASSPQGQGYNEQFF.